This T cell receptor (beta chain) was sequenced for a study of control samples from healthy donors and cancer patients. Sequencing used immunoSEQ multiplex PCR; TCRdb keeps in-frame clones, though not all of them. The sample lists approximately 170,000 clones; about 93% were seen once. Trimming removed 5 bases from V and 2 bases from J; junction bases left unmatched: 3. Germline lookup yields CDR1 KGHSH and CDR2 LQKENI. This CDR3 spans 14 amino acids. This TCR was sampled from a woman aged 25 to 39 in good health. The material sequenced was blood. The chain employs TRBV18 and TRBJ1-3; 7 bases fit TRBD1. CDR3 DNA: TGTGCCAGCTCATCACAGGGGACTGGAAACACCATATATTTT. Encoded protein: CASSSQGTGNTIYF.